A selection of T cell receptor beta chains follows, all from one sample in a study of T cell changes during pregnancy in multiple sclerosis. TCRdb keeps only in-frame clones here, not all; method: immunoSEQ multiplex PCR. The table lists around 45,000 clones, 92% of them singletons, with 0.4% to 0.55% in the top ten. The source was CD4+ T cells from peripheral blood mononuclear cells, collected in the third trimester of pregnancy. The receptors were sampled from a female donor with multiple sclerosis, enrolled in a pregnancy study. The CDR3 runs from the conserved cysteine through the conserved F or W. Each record gives: J gene, V gene, D gene, CDR3 length, CDR3 protein, CDR3 DNA. A D gene is named only where the DNA matches it firmly.

j_call: TRBJ2-7
v_call: TRBV4-3
d_call: -
cdr3_length: 14
cdr3_aa: CASSQAGTTYEQYF
cdr3_nt: TGCGCCAGCAGCCAAGCCGGGACAACCTACGAGCAGTACTTC

j_call: TRBJ1-2
v_call: TRBV7-9
d_call: -
cdr3_length: 16
cdr3_aa: CASSQGQLVPNYGYTF
cdr3_nt: TGTGCCAGCAGCCAAGGACAGCTCGTTCCTAACTATGGCTACACCTTC

j_call: TRBJ2-7
v_call: TRBV11-1
d_call: TRBD2
cdr3_length: 13
cdr3_aa: CASSPGGPNEQYF
cdr3_nt: TGTGCCAGCAGCCCGGGGGGTCCGAACGAGCAGTACTTC

j_call: TRBJ2-5
v_call: TRBV19
d_call: -
cdr3_length: 14
cdr3_aa: CASSAQSGGETQYF
cdr3_nt: TGTGCCAGTAGTGCCCAGTCAGGGGGGGAGACCCAGTACTTC

j_call: TRBJ2-1
v_call: TRBV4-2
d_call: -
cdr3_length: 20
cdr3_aa: CASSQEPASLVGGIYNEQFF
cdr3_nt: TGTGCCAGCAGCCAAGAACCCGCCTCCCTTGTGGGCGGGATCTACAATGAGCAGTTCTTC

j_call: TRBJ2-5
v_call: TRBV28
d_call: TRBD2
cdr3_length: 16
cdr3_aa: CASSLGSGRAVETQYF
cdr3_nt: TGTGCCAGCAGTTTGGGTAGCGGGAGGGCGGTAGAGACCCAGTACTTC

j_call: TRBJ1-5
v_call: TRBV7-2
d_call: -
cdr3_length: 15
cdr3_aa: CASSLGRGASQPQHF
cdr3_nt: TGTGCCAGCAGCTTAGGTCGTGGGGCGAGTCAGCCCCAGCATTTT

j_call: TRBJ2-1
v_call: TRBV13
d_call: -
cdr3_length: 15
cdr3_aa: CASSPRHPALGEQFF
cdr3_nt: TGTGCCAGCAGCCCCCGACACCCAGCCTTGGGTGAGCAGTTCTTC

j_call: TRBJ1-3
v_call: TRBV19
d_call: -
cdr3_length: 15
cdr3_aa: CASSMYSGFGNTIYF
cdr3_nt: TGTGCCAGTAGTATGTATTCAGGGTTCGGAAACACCATATATTTT

j_call: TRBJ2-3
v_call: TRBV11-2
d_call: TRBD2
cdr3_length: 16
cdr3_aa: CASSRLAGGGTDTQYF
cdr3_nt: TGTGCCAGCAGCCGACTAGCGGGAGGGGGCACAGATACGCAGTATTTT